A selection of T cell receptor beta chains follows, all from one sample in a study of cytomegalovirus exposure and HLA in healthy donors. TCRdb's copy holds only in-frame clones and misses some; the assay was immunoSEQ multiplex PCR. The sample carries 150,000 to 200,000 clones, 80% to 90% recorded once. Source material: PBMCs. The source of these receptors is a woman between 18 and 30 years old in good health and CMV-seronegative. CDR3s include the opening cysteine and the closing phenylalanine or tryptophan. Fields, in order: V gene, clone size, D gene, J gene, CDR3 protein, CDR3 DNA. The D gene is left open where the match is weak. Clone size is stated in some rows and not others, as once, few, many or a class when expanded.

>TRBV2|NA|NA|TRBJ1-2
CASTRGLGGFYTF
TGTGCCAGCACCAGGGGATTGGGGGGGTTCTACACCTTC
>TRBV6-5|NA|TRBD1|TRBJ2-7
CASSYGTGSGYEQYF
TGTGCCAGCAGTTACGGGACAGGGTCGGGCTACGAGCAGTACTTC
>TRBV7-6|few|TRBD1|TRBJ2-2
CASTLGPGQGAGELFF
TGTGCCAGCACCTTAGGGCCGGGACAGGGGGCCGGGGAGCTGTTTTTT
>TRBV19|NA|TRBD1|TRBJ1-2
CATNRDRGLGYGYTF
TGTGCCACTAACCGGGACAGGGGGCTTGGGTATGGCTACACCTTC
>TRBV5-1|NA|TRBD2|TRBJ2-1
CASRPGGAASNEQFF
TGCGCCAGCAGACCCGGGGGGGCGGCTAGCAATGAGCAGTTCTTC
>TRBV29-1|NA|NA|TRBJ1-5
CSVRRGWDQPQHF
TGCAGCGTTAGGAGGGGCTGGGATCAGCCCCAGCATTTT
>TRBV18|NA|NA|TRBJ2-1
CASSPIRSYNEQFF
TGTGCCAGCTCACCAATCCGCTCCTACAATGAGCAGTTCTTC
>TRBV21-1|NA|NA|TRBJ2-3
CASSKIEGNRADTQYF
TGTGCCAGCAGCAAAATCGAGGGAAATAGAGCAGATACGCAGTATTTT
>TRBV30|NA|TRBD1|TRBJ1-1
CAWSRKDRDDTEAFF
TGTGCCTGGAGTAGAAAGGACAGGGATGACACTGAAGCTTTCTTT
>TRBV5-4|few|NA|TRBJ1-1
CASSLLNGGPVGTEAFF
TGTGCCAGCAGCTTGCTTAACGGGGGGCCCGTGGGCACTGAAGCTTTCTTT
>TRBV2|NA|TRBD1|TRBJ1-2
CASKGGGYTF
TGTGCCAGCAAAGGGGGCGGCTACACCTTC
>TRBV28|NA|TRBD1|TRBJ2-7
CASSSRTGRHGEQYF
TGTGCCAGCAGTTCCCGGACAGGGAGACACGGCGAGCAGTACTTC
>TRBV19|NA|TRBD1|TRBJ1-1
CASSMAGGTEAFF
TGTGCCAGTAGTATGGCAGGGGGCACTGAAGCTTTCTTT
>TRBV4-2|NA|TRBD1|TRBJ1-2
CASSQDRDRGNYGYTF
TGTGCCAGCAGCCAAGATCGGGACAGGGGGAACTATGGCTACACCTTC
>TRBV29-1|NA|TRBD1|TRBJ1-2
CSVGDRAEYGYTF
TGCAGCGTTGGTGACAGGGCTGAATATGGCTACACCTTC
>TRBV7-2|NA|NA|TRBJ2-3
CASSLRLAGTDTQYF
TGTGCCAGCAGCTTAAGGCTAGCTGGCACAGATACGCAGTATTTT
>TRBV4-2|NA|TRBD1|TRBJ2-2
CASSPRDSANTGELFF
TGTGCCAGCAGCCCCCGGGACAGCGCGAACACCGGGGAGCTGTTTTTT
>TRBV18|NA|NA|TRBJ2-7
CASSPPGRGSYEQYF
TGTGCCAGCTCACCACCCGGCAGGGGATCCTACGAGCAGTACTTC
>TRBV4-1|once|NA|TRBJ2-7
CASSQVLQQGAYEQYF
TGCGCCAGCAGCCAAGTGCTCCAACAAGGGGCCTACGAGCAGTACTTC
>TRBV6-5|NA|NA|TRBJ1-1
CASRRGNTEAFF
TGTGCCAGCAGACGGGGAAACACTGAAGCTTTCTTT
>TRBV10-2|NA|NA|TRBJ2-7
CASSVGYEQYF
TGCGCCAGCAGTGTCGGGTACGAGCAGTACTTC
>TRBV9|once|TRBD2|TRBJ2-3
CASSVVAGGSTDTQYF
TGTGCCAGCAGCGTTGTAGCGGGGGGGAGCACAGATACGCAGTATTTT
>TRBV2|NA|NA|TRBJ2-5
CASSEAPVLPAPGDF
TGTGCCAGCAGTGAAGCGCCTGTACTCCCAGCACCAGGGGACTTC
>TRBV27|NA|TRBD1|TRBJ1-2
CASSQTGIGYTF
TGTGCCAGCAGCCAGACAGGGATTGGCTACACCTTC
>TRBV28|NA|TRBD1|TRBJ2-7
CASSLTGLTSYEQYF
TGTGCCAGCAGTTTGACAGGGCTGACCTCCTACGAGCAGTACTTC